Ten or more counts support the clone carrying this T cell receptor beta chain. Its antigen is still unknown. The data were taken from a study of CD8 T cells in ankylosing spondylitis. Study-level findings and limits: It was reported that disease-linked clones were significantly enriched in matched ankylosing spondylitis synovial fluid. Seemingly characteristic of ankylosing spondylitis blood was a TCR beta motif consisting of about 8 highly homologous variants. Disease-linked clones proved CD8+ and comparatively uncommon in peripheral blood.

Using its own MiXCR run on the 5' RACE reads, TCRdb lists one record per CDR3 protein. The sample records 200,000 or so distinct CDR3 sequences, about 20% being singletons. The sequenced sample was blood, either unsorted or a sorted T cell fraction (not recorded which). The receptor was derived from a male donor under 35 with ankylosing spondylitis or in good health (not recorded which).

CDR3 sequence: CAISREYSNYGYTF. For the CDR3, the DNA is TGTGCCATCAGCCGGGAGTATTCTAACTATGGCTACACCTTC. The V and J genes are TRBV10-3 and TRBJ1-2; D gene ambiguous. This CDR3 spans 14 amino acids. V was trimmed by 6 bases and J by 0 bases, leaving 11 bases between them. The germline V gene has CDR1 ENHRY and CDR2 SYGVKD.